This T cell receptor (beta chain) is drawn from a study of T cells after yellow fever vaccination. Study context: Preparing low-cell-number fractions relied on SMART-Seq v4 Ultra Low Input.

CDR3 length: 12 residues. Germline-derived CDR1 and CDR2 are MDHEN and SYDVKM. Trimming took off 3 bases at V and 1 base at J, with 3 bases between the two ends. This clonotype was counted many times. Antigen specificity is unknown. Findings and caveats of the study: Contamination by abundant bulk-population clonotypes could be present in FACS-sorted repertoires. The study re-detected most primary-vaccination clones after the booster (roughly 96% CD4, around 90% CD8).

A universal primer site and UMIs were added as TCR cDNA was made by 5'RACE template switching. MiXCR was run by TCRdb on the 5' RACE reads, yielding one entry per CDR3 protein. This table holds 140,000 to 150,000 distinct CDR3 sequences, 6.6% found once. The chain combines TRBV28 with TRBJ1-1; no definite D call. The TCR originated in a man aged 25-45 years who received the YFV17D yellow fever vaccine. The sample in question was CD4+ T cells sorted from PBMCs, obtained 10 days after the yellow fever booster vaccination. In nucleotides, the CDR3 is TGTGCCAGCAGTTTTCAGAACACTGAAGCTTTCTTT. It yields the protein CASSFQNTEAFF. The whole variable domain, filled in from reference TRBV28 and TRBJ1-1, reads DVKVTQSSRYLVKRTGEKVFLECVQDMDHENMFWYRQDPGLGLRLIYFSYDVKMKEKGDIPEGYSVSREKKERFSLILESASTNQTSMYLCASSFQNTEAFFGQGTRLTVV.